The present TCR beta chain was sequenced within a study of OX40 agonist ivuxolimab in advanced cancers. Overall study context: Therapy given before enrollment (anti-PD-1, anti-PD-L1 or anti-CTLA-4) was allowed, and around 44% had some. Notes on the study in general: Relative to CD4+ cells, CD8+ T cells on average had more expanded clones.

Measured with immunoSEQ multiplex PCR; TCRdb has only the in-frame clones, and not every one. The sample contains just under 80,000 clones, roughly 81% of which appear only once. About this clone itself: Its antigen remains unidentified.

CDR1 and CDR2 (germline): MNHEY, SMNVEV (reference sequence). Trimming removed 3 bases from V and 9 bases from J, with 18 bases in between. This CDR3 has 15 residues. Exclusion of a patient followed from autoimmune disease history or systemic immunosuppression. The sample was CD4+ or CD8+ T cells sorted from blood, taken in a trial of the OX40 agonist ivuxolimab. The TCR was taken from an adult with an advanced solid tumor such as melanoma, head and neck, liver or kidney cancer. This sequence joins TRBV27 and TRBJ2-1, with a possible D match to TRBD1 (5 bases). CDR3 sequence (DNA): TGTGCCAGCAGTTTGCTGGACACCGAGCCGGGTGAGCAGTTCTTC. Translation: CASSLLDTEPGEQFF.